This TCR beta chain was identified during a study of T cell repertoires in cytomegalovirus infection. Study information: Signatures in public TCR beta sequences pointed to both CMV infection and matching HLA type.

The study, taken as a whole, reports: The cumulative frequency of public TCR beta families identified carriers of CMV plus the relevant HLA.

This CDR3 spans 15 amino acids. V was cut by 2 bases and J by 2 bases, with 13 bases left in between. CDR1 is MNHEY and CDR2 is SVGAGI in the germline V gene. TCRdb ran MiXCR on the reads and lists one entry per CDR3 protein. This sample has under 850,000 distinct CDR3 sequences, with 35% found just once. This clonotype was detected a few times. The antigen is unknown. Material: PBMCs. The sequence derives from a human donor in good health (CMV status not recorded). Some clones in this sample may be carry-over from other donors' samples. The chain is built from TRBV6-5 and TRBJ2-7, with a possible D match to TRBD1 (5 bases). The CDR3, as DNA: TGTGCCAGCAGTTACGGGGCCGTCACCCCCTACGAGCAGTACTTC. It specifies CASSYGAVTPYEQYF.